The clone carrying this T cell receptor (beta chain) was seen a few times. The data are from a study of CD8 T cell repertoires and HIV-1 epitope variants. Repertoires were generated with immunoSEQ multiplex PCR, while TCRdb's copy carries only in-frame clones and drops some. The profile shows tens of thousands of clones, roughly 80% of them singletons. Losses at the gene ends were 10 bases for V and 2 bases for J; bases not matched to a gene: 13. Per the germline V gene, CDR1 is ENHRY and CDR2 is SYGVKD. This CDR3 spans 16 amino acids. This chain links TRBV10-3 with TRBJ2-2; 7 nucleotides align to TRBD2. Sequenced input: uncultured baseline CD8+ T cells from peripheral blood mononuclear cells (PBMCs). The TCR originated in a male donor with HIV. This CDR3 reads CATRQLAASNTGELFF. The DNA of the CDR3 is TGTGCCACTCGGCAGCTAGCGGCCAGCAACACCGGGGAGCTGTTTTTT.